This TCR beta chain was sequenced in a study of CD8 T cells in ankylosing spondylitis. The study's findings and limits: Within ankylosing spondylitis blood, a TCR beta motif made up of several highly homologous variants appeared to be characteristic. A subset of motif variants has previously been described in the synovial fluid and blood of reactive arthritis.

A remark on this clonotype: Antigen: not known.

The CDR3 spans 16 residues. The trim removed 3 bases at V and 6 bases at J, leaving 13 bases unmatched. Looked up from germline, CDR1 is DFQATT and CDR2 is SNEGSKA (reference sequence). Making the TCR beta libraries involved quantitative 5'-RACE with molecular barcodes. TCRdb used MiXCR to reprocess the 5' RACE reads, holding one entry per CDR3 protein. The table records some 300,000 distinct CDR3 sequences, roughly 20% of them present only once. J is TRBJ2-1 and V is TRBV20-1; 8 bases are shared with TRBD2. This TCR was recovered from a female donor with ankylosing spondylitis or in good health (not recorded which). The sample taken for sequencing was blood, either unsorted or a sorted T cell fraction (not recorded which). The CDR3 DNA reads as TGCAGTGCTAGGAGGGTTTGGAGCGGGAGAGGCAATGAGCAGTTCTTC. This codes for CSARRVWSGRGNEQFF.